Listed here are 30 T cell receptor beta chains from one sample, sequenced in a study of post-analysis software for immune sequencing data. Study-wide results and caveats: Comparison of patients with controls showed a handful of TRBV segments more frequent in patients, TRBV5-6, TRBV5-1 and TRBV20-1 among them.

Their antigens are not known. Libraries were made from TCR beta cDNA, and they carried unique molecular identifiers. TCRdb reprocessed the PCR reads via MiXCR and lists one record per CDR3 protein. This table holds hundreds of thousands of distinct CDR3 sequences, approximately 30% found once. Material for sequencing was blood. These receptor sequences come from a girl aged 10 to 17 with multiple sclerosis.

This clonotype was counted many times. The gene calls are TRBV6-1 and TRBJ2-5; 7 bases are a match to TRBD2. The length of the CDR3 is 13 residues. Germline values: CDR1 MNHNS, CDR2 SASEGT. The J segment lost 5 bases and the V segment lost 8 bases, leaving 8 bases of the junction unmatched. The CDR3 reads CASRSGMSETQYF. The DNA for the CDR3 is TGTGCCAGCCGCAGCGGGATGTCGGAGACCCAGTACTTC.

This clonotype was seen only a few times. The V call is TRBV4-1, the J call TRBJ1-2; D gene unclear. The CDR3 consists of 15 residues. V gave up 1 base and J gave up 2 bases, with 11 bases separating them. CDR1 and CDR2 (germline): MGHRA, YSYEKL. DNA of the CDR3: TGCGCCAGCAGCCAAGGCCGGACTGAGAACTATGGCTACACCTTC. Residues: CASSQGRTENYGYTF.

This clonotype was observed a few times. The V gene is TRBV7-9, the J gene TRBJ2-1; TRBD2 might be the D (6 bases). Germline lookup yields CDR1 SEHNR and CDR2 FQNEAQ (reference sequence). CDR3 length equals 15 residues. V was cut by 1 base and J by 12 bases, with 19 bases left in between. The CDR3 region has the DNA TGTGCCAGCAGCTTAGTGCGCCGGACTACAATGAGGCAGTTCTTC. Amino acids: CASSLVRRTTMRQFF.

The J gene is TRBJ2-2, the V gene TRBV9; TRBD1 matches 7 bases. Germline V gene sequence: CDR1 SGDLS, CDR2 YYNGEE. The CDR3 has 15 residues. J was trimmed by 3 bases and V by 1 base; bases with no gene match: 3. DNA for the CDR3: TGTGCCAGCAGCGTAATGAGGGGGCACACCGGGGAGCTGTTTTTT. Protein sequence: CASSVMRGHTGELFF.

There are a few counts of this clonotype. The V call is TRBV7-2, the J call TRBJ2-7, with 8 bases identical to TRBD2. Trimming removed 2 bases from V and 0 bases from J; junction bases left unmatched: 9. Per the germline V gene, CDR1 is SGHTA and CDR2 is FQGNSA. This CDR3 region has 17 residues. The CDR3 DNA follows: TGTGCCAGCAGCTTACTAGCGGGCATAACTAACTCCTACGAGCAGTACTTC. Its protein product is CASSLLAGITNSYEQYF.

The chain joins TRBV20-1 to TRBJ2-2; possibly TRBD1 for D (5 bases). The CDR3 runs to 13 residues. CDR1 is DFQATT and CDR2 is SNEGSKA in the germline V gene (reference sequence). V lost 5 bases and J 0 bases, leaving 7 bases between the germline ends. In DNA form, the CDR3 reads TGCAGTGCTTTAGGGGCGAACACCGGGGAGCTGTTTTTT. Protein sequence: CSALGANTGELFF.

The chain links TRBV5-1 to TRBJ2-1; 10 bases map to TRBD2. V was clipped by 4 bases and J by 1 base; unmatched bases: 2. The CDR3 totals 15 residues. Germline CDR1 reads SGHRS; CDR2 reads YFSETQ. CDR3 amino acids: CASSGLADSYNEQFF. CDR3 nucleotides: TGCGCCAGCAGCGGACTAGCGGATTCCTACAATGAGCAGTTCTTC.

The chain couples TRBV7-9 to TRBJ1-5; D may be TRBD1 (6 bases). CDR1 SEHNR and CDR2 FQNEAQ come from the germline V gene (reference sequence). The V and J ends lost 5 bases and 2 bases respectively, with 10 bases between them. CDR3 length: 14 residues. CDR3: CASSLPGGNQPQHF. CDR3 in DNA: TGTGCCAGCAGCCTCCCAGGGGGCAATCAGCCCCAGCATTTT.

CDR3 amino acids: CSASQVTDTQYF. The CDR3 bases are TGCAGTGCTAGTCAGGTTACAGATACGCAGTATTTT. This chain connects TRBV20-1 to TRBJ2-3; D gene uncertain. The V end was cut by 3 bases, the J end by 3 bases, with 7 bases between. Germline V gives CDR1 DFQATT, CDR2 SNEGSKA (reference sequence). The CDR3 loop spans 12 amino acids.

The rearrangement joins TRBV24-1 to TRBJ2-5; 9 bases line up with TRBD1. The DNA end favors TRBJ2-7, so the J call may be wrong. The CDR3 is 15 residues long. CDR1 and CDR2 from the germline V gene are KGHDR and SFDVKD. The CDR3 protein is CATSDRGQGLDEQYF. For the CDR3, the DNA is TGTGCCACCAGTGACCGGGGACAGGGTCTCGACGAGCAGTACTTC.

The rearrangement uses TRBV11-2 and TRBJ1-2; 10 positions match TRBD1. Germline values: CDR1 SGHAT, CDR2 FQNNGV. The CDR3 sequence is 17 residues long. The V segment lost 5 bases and the J segment 0 bases; nucleotides outside the gene matches: 9. The CDR3 DNA reads as TGTGCCAGCAGCCCTAGCTGGGACAGGGGAGCTAACTATGGCTACACCTTC. This gives the protein CASSPSWDRGANYGYTF.

This clonotype has a handful of counts. CDR3 region: CASSDKRGARADEQFF. DNA of the CDR3: TGTGCCAGCAGTGATAAAAGGGGCGCAAGGGCCGATGAGCAGTTCTTC. This sequence joins TRBV6-4 and TRBJ2-1, with D perhaps TRBD1 (5 bases). The CDR3 consists of 16 residues. The germline V gene has CDR1 MRHNA and CDR2 SNTAGT. Trimming pared 3 bases from V and 8 bases from J, leaving 20 bases between.

The chain joins TRBV28 to TRBJ1-1; a weak D match, TRBD1 (5 bases). The V end was cut by 6 bases, the J end by 5 bases, with 16 bases between. Germline CDR1 MDHEN, CDR2 SYDVKM. This CDR3 has 14 residues. The CDR3 protein is CASRPPGRETEAFF. CDR3 bases: TGTGCCAGCAGACCCCCGGGCAGGGAAACTGAAGCTTTCTTT.

The chain uses TRBV12-3 or TRBV12-4 and TRBJ2-1; possibly TRBD2 for D (5 bases). V dropped 5 bases and J dropped 6 bases, with 11 bases sitting between them. CDR3 length: 13 amino acids. The chain's CDR3 is CASSRTRINEQFF. CDR3 sequence (DNA): TGTGCCAGCAGTCGAACTAGGATCAATGAGCAGTTCTTC.

This clonotype was detected only a few times. The chain is built from TRBV5-6 and TRBJ1-4; D is undetermined. This CDR3 region has 13 residues. Germline V gives CDR1 SGHDT, CDR2 YYEEEE. The germline V and J ends were trimmed by 3 bases and 8 bases, with 11 bases remaining between them. Here the CDR3 reads CASSYRPNEKLFF. For the CDR3, the DNA is TGTGCCAGCAGCTACCGTCCGAACGAAAAACTGTTTTTT.

This clonotype was seen a single time. This chain uses TRBV7-2 with TRBJ1-5; possibly TRBD1 for D (6 bases). V was shortened by 1 base and J by 7 bases, with 14 bases between the two germline ends. Germline V gives CDR1 SGHTA, CDR2 FQGNSA. The CDR3 has 15 amino acids. This CDR3 is CASSLVGGRWQPQHF. As DNA, the CDR3 is TGTGCCAGCAGCTTAGTCGGGGGGCGGTGGCAGCCCCAGCATTTT.

The chain is built from TRBV7-9 and TRBJ1-3; D remains unclear. Between the trimmed V and J ends, which lost 0 bases and 1 base, there was a span of 16 bases. Germline V gene sequence: CDR1 SEHNR, CDR2 FQNEAQ (reference sequence). The CDR3 is 18 residues long. The CDR3 loop reads CASSLARLSSPSGNTIYF. Written as DNA, the CDR3 is TGTGCCAGCAGCTTAGCGCGTTTGTCTTCTCCTTCTGGAAACACCATATATTTT.

The J gene is TRBJ2-3, the V gene TRBV5-1; 12 nucleotides align to TRBD2. With 1 base clipped from V and 5 bases from J, the junction kept 5 bases outside the gene matches. In germline, CDR1 is SGHRS, CDR2 YFSETQ. CDR3 length: 16 residues. CDR3 sequence reads: CASSLFGLAGRDTQYF. The DNA for the CDR3 is TGCGCCAGCAGCTTGTTTGGACTAGCGGGACGAGATACGCAGTATTTT.

This clonotype occurred a few times. The gene calls are TRBV29-1 and TRBJ2-5; TRBD1 is a possible D gene (5 bases). The CDR3 has 12 residues. Trimming took off 5 bases at V and 3 bases at J, with 10 bases between the two ends. Per the germline V gene, CDR1 is SQVTM and CDR2 is ANQGSEA. CDR3 nucleotides: TGCAGCGTTAGTCCGACAGAAGAGACCCAGTACTTC. Protein sequence: CSVSPTEETQYF.

The chain links TRBV7-9 to TRBJ2-1, with D uncertain. CDR1 and CDR2 (germline): SEHNR, FQNEAQ (reference sequence). CDR3 length equals 13 residues. Trimming pared 5 bases from V and 5 bases from J, leaving 10 bases between. The CDR3 protein is CASSPTDNNEQFF. The CDR3 DNA reads TGTGCCAGCAGCCCAACTGATAACAATGAGCAGTTCTTC.

V usage is TRBV14 and J usage is TRBJ2-5, with D possibly matching TRBD1 (6 bases). Per the germline V gene, CDR1 is SGHDN and CDR2 is FVKESK. The germline V and J ends were trimmed by 6 bases and 2 bases, with 13 bases remaining between them. The CDR3 consists of 14 residues. The CDR3 DNA sequence: TGTGCCAGCAGACGGACAGACTATCAAGAGACCCAGTACTTC. It encodes CASRRTDYQETQYF.

The gene calls are TRBV20-1 and TRBJ2-7, with TRBD1 matching 7 bases. V lost 5 bases, J lost 1 base, and 8 bases stayed unmatched. Germline V gives CDR1 DFQATT, CDR2 SNEGSKA (reference sequence). This CDR3 contains 14 residues. The CDR3: CSAGLPGGSYEQYF. The CDR3 DNA sequence: TGCAGTGCTGGACTTCCAGGGGGATCCTACGAGCAGTACTTC.

The V and J genes are TRBV6-2 or TRBV6-3 and TRBJ1-2; D unclear. V was clipped by 8 bases and J by 6 bases, with 16 bases between them. The germline gives CDR1 MNHEY, CDR2 SVGEGT. The CDR3 loop spans 13 amino acids. CDR3 sequence reads: CASGGTWRDGYTF. As DNA, the CDR3 is TGTGCCAGCGGCGGAACCTGGCGGGATGGCTACACCTTC.

The chain recombines TRBV7-2 with TRBJ2-1; 8 bases are shared with TRBD2. The length of the CDR3 is 14 residues. The V gene end was trimmed by 2 bases and the J gene end by 7 bases; junction bases not matched to a gene: 4. Germline-derived CDR1 and CDR2 are SGHTA and FQGNSA. The CDR3 sequence is CASSLYPGGNEQFF. CDR3 coding DNA: TGTGCCAGCAGCTTATACCCGGGAGGGAATGAGCAGTTCTTC.

Here the CDR3 DNA reads TGTGCCAGCAGTTTAGAAATGGGGGAAGGCTCCTACGAGCAGTACTTC. Protein sequence: CASSLEMGEGSYEQYF. The chain has TRBV12-3 or TRBV12-4 and TRBJ2-7; D is tentatively TRBD1 or TRBD2 (5 bases each). The V and J ends lost 1 base and 0 bases respectively, with 13 bases between them. The CDR3 has 16 amino acids.

There are many counts of this clonotype. J is TRBJ2-7 and V is TRBV20-1; the D gene is possibly TRBD1 (6 bases). The CDR3 runs to 14 residues. Germline V lookup: CDR1 DFQATT, CDR2 SNEGSKA (reference sequence). Between the trimmed V and J ends, which lost 6 bases and 3 bases, there was a span of 18 bases. The CDR3 reads CSAQGQLGVYEQYF. CDR3 sequence (DNA): TGCAGTGCGCAAGGACAGTTGGGGGTCTACGAGCAGTACTTC.

This clonotype was found a few times. This chain joins TRBV29-1 and TRBJ1-6, with D possibly being TRBD1 (5 bases). There are 14 residues in the CDR3. In germline, CDR1 is SQVTM, CDR2 ANQGSEA. The ends were cut back, 6 bases at V and 8 bases at J, with 17 bases in the middle. The CDR3 DNA is TGCAGCGTGGAACAGGAGCAAGGAGATTCACCCCTCCACTTT. Translated: CSVEQEQGDSPLHF.

The chain carries TRBV28 and TRBJ2-2; the D gene could be TRBD1 or TRBD2 (5 bases each). With 7 bases removed from V and 7 bases from J, the gap between germline ends came to 16 bases. The CDR3 is made up of 14 amino acids. Germline assignment: CDR1 MDHEN and CDR2 SYDVKM. The CDR3 DNA reads as TGTGCCAGCACCCGGGACGGTACAAACGGGGAGCTGTTTTTT. Translation gives CASTRDGTNGELFF.

The chain uses TRBV29-1 and TRBJ2-1, with D maybe TRBD2 (5 bases). V was shortened by 2 bases and J by 4 bases, with 18 bases between the two germline ends. The CDR3 has 16 amino acids. Germline CDR1 SQVTM, CDR2 ANQGSEA. The CDR3 here is CSVELLLDSSYNEQFF. Written as DNA, the CDR3 is TGCAGCGTTGAACTACTGCTGGACTCTTCTTACAATGAGCAGTTCTTC.

This clonotype was seen more than once but under ten times. The chain joins TRBV29-1 to TRBJ2-1, with D possibly being TRBD1 (6 bases). The germline V gene has CDR1 SQVTM and CDR2 ANQGSEA. V was cut by 7 bases and J by 8 bases, with 24 bases left in between. The CDR3 has 15 residues. DNA of the CDR3: TGCAGCGCCGCACCCCCGGGACAACTGGTTCATGAGCAGTTCTTC. This sequence encodes CSAAPPGQLVHEQFF.